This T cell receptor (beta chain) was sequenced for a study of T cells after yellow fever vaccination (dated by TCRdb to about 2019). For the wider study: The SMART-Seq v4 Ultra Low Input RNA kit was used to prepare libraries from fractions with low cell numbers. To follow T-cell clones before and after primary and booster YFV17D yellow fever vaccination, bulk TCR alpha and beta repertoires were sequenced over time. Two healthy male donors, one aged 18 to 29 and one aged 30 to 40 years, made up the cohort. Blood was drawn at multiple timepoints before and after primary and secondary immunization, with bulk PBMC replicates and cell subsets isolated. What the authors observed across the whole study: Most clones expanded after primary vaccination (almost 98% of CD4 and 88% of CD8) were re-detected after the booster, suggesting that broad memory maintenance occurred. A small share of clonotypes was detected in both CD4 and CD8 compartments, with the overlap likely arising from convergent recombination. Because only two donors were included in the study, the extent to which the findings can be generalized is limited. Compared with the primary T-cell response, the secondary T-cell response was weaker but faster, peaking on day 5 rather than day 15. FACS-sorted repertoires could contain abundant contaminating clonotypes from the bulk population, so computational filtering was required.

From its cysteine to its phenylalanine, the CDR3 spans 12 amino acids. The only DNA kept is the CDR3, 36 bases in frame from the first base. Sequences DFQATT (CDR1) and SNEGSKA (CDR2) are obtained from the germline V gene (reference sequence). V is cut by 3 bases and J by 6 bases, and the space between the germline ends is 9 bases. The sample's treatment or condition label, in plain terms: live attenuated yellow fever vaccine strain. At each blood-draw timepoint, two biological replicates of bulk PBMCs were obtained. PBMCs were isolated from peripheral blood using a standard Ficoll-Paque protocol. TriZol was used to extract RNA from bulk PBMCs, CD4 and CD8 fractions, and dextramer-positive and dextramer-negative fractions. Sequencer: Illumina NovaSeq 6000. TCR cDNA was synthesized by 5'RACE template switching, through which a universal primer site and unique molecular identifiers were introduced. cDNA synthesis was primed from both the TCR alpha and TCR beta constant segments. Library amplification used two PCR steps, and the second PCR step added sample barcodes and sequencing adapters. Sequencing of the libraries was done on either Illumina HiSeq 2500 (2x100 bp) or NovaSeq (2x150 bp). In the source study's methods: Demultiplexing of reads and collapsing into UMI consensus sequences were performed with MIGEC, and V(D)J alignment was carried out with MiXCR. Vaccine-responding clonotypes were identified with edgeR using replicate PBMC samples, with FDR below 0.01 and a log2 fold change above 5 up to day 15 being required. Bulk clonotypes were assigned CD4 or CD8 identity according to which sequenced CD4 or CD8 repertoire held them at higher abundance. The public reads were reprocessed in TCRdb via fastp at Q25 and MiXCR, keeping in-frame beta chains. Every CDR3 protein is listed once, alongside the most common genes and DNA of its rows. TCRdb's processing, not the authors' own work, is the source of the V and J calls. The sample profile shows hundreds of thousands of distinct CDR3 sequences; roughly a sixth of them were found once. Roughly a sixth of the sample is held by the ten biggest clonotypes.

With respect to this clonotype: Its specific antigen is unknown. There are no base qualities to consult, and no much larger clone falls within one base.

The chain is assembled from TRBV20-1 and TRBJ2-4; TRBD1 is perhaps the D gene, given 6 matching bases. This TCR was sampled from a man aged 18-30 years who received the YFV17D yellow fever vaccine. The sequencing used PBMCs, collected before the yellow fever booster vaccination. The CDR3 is CSASGTPNIQYF. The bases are TGCAGTGCTAGCGGGACACCAAACATTCAGTACTTC.